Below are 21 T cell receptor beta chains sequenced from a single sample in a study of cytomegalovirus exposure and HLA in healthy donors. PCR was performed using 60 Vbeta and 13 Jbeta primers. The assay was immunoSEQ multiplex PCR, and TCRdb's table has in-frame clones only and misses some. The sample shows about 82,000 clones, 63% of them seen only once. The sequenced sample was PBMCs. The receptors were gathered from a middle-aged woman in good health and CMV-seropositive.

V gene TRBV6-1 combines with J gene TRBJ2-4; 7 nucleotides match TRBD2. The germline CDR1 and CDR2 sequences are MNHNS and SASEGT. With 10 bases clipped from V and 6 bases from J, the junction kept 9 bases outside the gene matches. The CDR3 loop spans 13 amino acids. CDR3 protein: CATKDSGGNIQYF. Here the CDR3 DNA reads TGTGCCACCAAAGACTCGGGGGGAAACATTCAGTACTTC.

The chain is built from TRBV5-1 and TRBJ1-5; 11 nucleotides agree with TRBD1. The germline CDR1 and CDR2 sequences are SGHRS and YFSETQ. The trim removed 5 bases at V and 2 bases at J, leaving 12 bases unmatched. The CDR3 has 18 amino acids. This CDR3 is CASSGPDRGQFRNQPQHF. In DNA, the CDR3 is TGCGCCAGCAGTGGCCCGGACAGGGGGCAGTTCCGCAATCAGCCCCAGCATTTT.

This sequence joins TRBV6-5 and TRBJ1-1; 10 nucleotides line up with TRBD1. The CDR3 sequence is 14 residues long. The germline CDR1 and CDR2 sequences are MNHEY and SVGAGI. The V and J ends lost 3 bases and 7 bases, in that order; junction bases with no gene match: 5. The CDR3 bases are TGTGCCAGCAGTTATTCGACAGGGGGCTATGAAGCTTTCTTT. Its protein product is CASSYSTGGYEAFF.

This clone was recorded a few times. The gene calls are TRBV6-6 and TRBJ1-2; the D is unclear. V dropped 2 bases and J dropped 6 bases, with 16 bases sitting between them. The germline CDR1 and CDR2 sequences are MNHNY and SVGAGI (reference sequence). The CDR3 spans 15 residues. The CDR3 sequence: CASSYAPAVLDGYTF. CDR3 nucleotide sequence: TGTGCCAGCAGTTACGCCCCCGCCGTACTAGATGGCTACACCTTC.

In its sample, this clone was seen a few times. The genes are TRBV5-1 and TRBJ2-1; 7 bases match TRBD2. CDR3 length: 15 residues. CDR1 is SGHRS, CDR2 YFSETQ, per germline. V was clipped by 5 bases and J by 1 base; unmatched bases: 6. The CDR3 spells CASSGGGTSYNEQFF. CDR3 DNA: TGCGCCAGCAGTGGCGGGGGTACGTCCTACAATGAGCAGTTCTTC.

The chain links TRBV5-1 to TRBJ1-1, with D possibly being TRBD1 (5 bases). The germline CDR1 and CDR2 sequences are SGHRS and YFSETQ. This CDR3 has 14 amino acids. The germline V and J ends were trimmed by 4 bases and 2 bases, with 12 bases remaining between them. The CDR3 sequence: CASSADTLNTEAFF. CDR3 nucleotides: TGCGCCAGCAGCGCGGACACGTTAAACACTGAAGCTTTCTTT. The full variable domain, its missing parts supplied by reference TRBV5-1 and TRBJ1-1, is KAGVTQTPRYLIKTRGQQVTLSCSPISGHRSVSWYQQTPGQGLQFLFEYFSETQRNKGNFPGRFSGRQFSNSRSEMNVSTLELGDSALYLCASSADTLNTEAFFGQGTRLTVV.

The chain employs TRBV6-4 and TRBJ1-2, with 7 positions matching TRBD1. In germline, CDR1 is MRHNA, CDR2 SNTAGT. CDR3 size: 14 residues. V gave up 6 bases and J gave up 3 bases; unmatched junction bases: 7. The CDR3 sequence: CASSPTGTHYGYTF. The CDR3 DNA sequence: TGTGCCAGCAGCCCGACAGGGACCCACTATGGCTACACCTTC.

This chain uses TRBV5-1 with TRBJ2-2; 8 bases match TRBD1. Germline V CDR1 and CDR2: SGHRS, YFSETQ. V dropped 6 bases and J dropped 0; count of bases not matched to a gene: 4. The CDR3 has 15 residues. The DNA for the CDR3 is TGCGCCAGCAAGGAACAGGGGGCGAACACCGGGGAGCTGTTTTTT. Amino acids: CASKEQGANTGELFF.

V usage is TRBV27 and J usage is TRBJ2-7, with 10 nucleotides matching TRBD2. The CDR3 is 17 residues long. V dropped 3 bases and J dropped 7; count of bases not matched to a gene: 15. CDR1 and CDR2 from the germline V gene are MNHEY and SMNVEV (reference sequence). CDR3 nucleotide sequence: TGTGCCAGCAGTTTCGCAGCGGGAGGGCTCCTCTATGGGGAGCAGTACTTC. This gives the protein CASSFAAGGLLYGEQYF.

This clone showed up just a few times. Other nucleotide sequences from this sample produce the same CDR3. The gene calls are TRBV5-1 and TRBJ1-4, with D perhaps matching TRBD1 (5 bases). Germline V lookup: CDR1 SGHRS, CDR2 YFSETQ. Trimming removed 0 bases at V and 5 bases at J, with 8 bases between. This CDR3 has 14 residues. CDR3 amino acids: CASSLGQGNEKLFF. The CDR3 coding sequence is TGCGCCAGCAGCTTGGGGCAGGGAAATGAAAAACTGTTTTTT.

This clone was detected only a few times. CDR3 in DNA: TGCGCCAGCAGCCAGGGGTGGGACAGGGGAACAGGGGGTGAAAAACTGTTTTTT. Its translation: CASSQGWDRGTGGEKLFF. This chain joins TRBV4-3 and TRBJ1-4, with 10 bases identical to TRBD1. Germline V gene sequence: CDR1 LGHNA, CDR2 YSLEER. The CDR3 consists of 18 residues. V trimming: 3 bases; J trimming: 7 bases; junction bases outside the gene matches: 14.

The CDR3 is CASRERDYNPYEQYF. CDR3 DNA: TGTGCCAGCAGAGAGCGGGACTACAACCCCTACGAGCAGTACTTC. V and J are TRBV6-1 and TRBJ2-5; 7 bases line up with TRBD2. The end of the DNA fits TRBJ2-7 better, so the J call may be wrong. The CDR3 is made up of 15 amino acids. From germline, CDR1 is MNHNS and CDR2 SASEGT.

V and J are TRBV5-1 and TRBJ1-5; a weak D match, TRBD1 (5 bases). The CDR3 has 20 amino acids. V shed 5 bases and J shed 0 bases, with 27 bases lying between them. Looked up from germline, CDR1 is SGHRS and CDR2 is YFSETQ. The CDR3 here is CASSSGARLGGPDSNQPQHF. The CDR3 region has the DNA TGCGCCAGCAGTTCGGGTGCACGACTGGGGGGACCAGATAGCAATCAGCCCCAGCATTTT.

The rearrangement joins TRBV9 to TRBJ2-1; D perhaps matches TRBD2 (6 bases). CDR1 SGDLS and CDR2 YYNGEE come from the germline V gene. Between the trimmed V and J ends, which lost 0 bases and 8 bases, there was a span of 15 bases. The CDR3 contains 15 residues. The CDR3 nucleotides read TGTGCCAGCAGCGTAGGGGACTTGCGGATCCATGAGCAGTTCTTC. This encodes CASSVGDLRIHEQFF.

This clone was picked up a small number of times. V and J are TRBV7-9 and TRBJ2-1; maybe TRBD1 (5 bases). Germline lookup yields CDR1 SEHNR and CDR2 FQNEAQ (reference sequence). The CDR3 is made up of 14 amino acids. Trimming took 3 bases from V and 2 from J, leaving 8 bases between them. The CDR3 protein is CASSLQGPYNEQFF. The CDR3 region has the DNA TGTGCCAGCAGCTTGCAGGGTCCCTACAATGAGCAGTTCTTC.

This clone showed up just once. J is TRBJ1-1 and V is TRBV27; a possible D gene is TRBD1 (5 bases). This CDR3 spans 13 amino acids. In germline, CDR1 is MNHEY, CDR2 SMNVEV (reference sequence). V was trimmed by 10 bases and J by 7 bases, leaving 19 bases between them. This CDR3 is CANRQHGLFEAFF. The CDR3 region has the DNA TGTGCCAACAGGCAACATGGGCTGTTTGAAGCTTTCTTT.

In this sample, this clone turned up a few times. In DNA form, the CDR3 reads TGTGCCAGCAGTTTTAAACTAGCGACAGATACGCAGTATTTT. This gives the protein CASSFKLATDTQYF. The chain combines TRBV27 with TRBJ2-3, with 7 bases matching TRBD2. J gave up 3 bases and V 3 bases, and 3 bases lay outside the gene matches. Germline CDR1 and CDR2: MNHEY and SMNVEV (reference sequence). CDR3 length: 14 amino acids.

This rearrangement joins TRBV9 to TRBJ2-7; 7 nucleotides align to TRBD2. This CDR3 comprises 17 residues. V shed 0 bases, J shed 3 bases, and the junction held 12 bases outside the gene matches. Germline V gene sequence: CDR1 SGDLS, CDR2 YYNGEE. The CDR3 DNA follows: TGTGCCAGCAGCGTAGTCCCCCAAACGCGGGAGCACTACGAGCAGTACTTC. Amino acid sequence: CASSVVPQTREHYEQYF.

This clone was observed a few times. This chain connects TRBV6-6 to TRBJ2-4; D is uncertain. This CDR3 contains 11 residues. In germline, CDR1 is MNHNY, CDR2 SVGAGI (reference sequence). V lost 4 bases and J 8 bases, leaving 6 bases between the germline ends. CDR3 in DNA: TGTGCCAGCAGTTCCCGGGACATTCAGTACTTC. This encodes CASSSRDIQYF.

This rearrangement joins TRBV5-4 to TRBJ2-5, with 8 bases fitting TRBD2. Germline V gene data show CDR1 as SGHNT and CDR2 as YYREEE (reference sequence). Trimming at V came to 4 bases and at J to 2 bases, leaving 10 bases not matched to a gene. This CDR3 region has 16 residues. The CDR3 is CASSPPGRGGQETQYF. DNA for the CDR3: TGTGCCAGCAGCCCACCGGGGCGCGGGGGGCAAGAGACCCAGTACTTC. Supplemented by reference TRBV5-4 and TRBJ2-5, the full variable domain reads ETGVTQSPTHLIKTRGQQVTLRCSSQSGHNTVSWYQQALGQGPQFIFQYYREEENGRGNFPPRFSGLQFPNYSSELNVNALELDDSALYLCASSPPGRGGQETQYFGPGTRLLVL.

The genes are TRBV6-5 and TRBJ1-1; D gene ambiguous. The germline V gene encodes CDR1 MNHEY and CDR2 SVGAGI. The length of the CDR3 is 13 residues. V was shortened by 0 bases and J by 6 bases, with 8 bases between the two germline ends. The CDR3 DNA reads TGTGCCAGCAGTTACTCGGGCCAGCCTGAAGCTTTCTTT. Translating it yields CASSYSGQPEAFF.